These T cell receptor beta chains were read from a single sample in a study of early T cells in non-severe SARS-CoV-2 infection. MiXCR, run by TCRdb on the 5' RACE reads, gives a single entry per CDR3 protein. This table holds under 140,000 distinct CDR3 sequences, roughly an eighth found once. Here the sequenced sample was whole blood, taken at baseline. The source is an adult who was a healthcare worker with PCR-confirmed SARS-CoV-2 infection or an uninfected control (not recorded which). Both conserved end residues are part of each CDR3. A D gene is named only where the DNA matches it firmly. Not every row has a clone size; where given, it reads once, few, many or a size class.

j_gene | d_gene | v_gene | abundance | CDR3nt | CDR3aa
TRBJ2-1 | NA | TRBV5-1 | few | TGCGCCAGCAGCGGGACGGACAACTACAATGAGCAGTTCTTC | CASSGTDNYNEQFF
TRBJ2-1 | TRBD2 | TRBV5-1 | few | TGCGCCAGCAGCTTTTCACCCGGGACTAGCGGGTACAATGAGCAGTTCTTC | CASSFSPGTSGYNEQFF
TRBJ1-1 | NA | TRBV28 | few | TGTGCCAGCAGTTTAGGCCGTCGGAGGAACACTGAAGCTTTCTTT | CASSLGRRRNTEAFF
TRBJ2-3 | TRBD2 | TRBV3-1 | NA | TGTGCCAGCAGCCGACTAGCGGGAGGTTTCACAGATACGCAGTATTTT | CASSRLAGGFTDTQYF
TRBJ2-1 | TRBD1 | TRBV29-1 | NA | TGCAGCGCCCAAGTGGACAGGGGATACAATGAGCAGTTCTTC | CSAQVDRGYNEQFF
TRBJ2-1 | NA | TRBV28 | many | TGTGCCAGCAGTTTAACAGTCCTGGCATCTCATACCAGTGAGCAGTTCTTC | CASSLTVLASHTSEQFF
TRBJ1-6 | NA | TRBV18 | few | TGTGCCAGCTTGGCCTGGGCAAGTAATTCACCCCTCCACTTT | CASLAWASNSPLHF
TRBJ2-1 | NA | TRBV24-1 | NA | TGTGCCACCAGTGATTTGAGGCAGGGCTCCTACAATGAGCAGTTCTTC | CATSDLRQGSYNEQFF
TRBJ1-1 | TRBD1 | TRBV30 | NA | TGTGCCTGGAGTACGGGACAGGGGTGGAAGACTGAAGCTTTCTTT | CAWSTGQGWKTEAFF
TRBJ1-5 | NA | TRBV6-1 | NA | TGTGCCAGCAGCGGGGGGCCGGTCGCGCAGCCCCAGCATTTT | CASSGGPVAQPQHF
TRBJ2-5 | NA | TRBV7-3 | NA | TGTGCCAGCAGCGAACAAGAGACCCAGTACTTC | CASSEQETQYF
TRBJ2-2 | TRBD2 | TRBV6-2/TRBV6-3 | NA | TGTGCCAGCAGTTTTAGCGGGAGGGCCCCCGGGGAGCTGTTTTTT | CASSFSGRAPGELFF
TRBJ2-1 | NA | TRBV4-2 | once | TGTGCCAGCAGCCAAGAATTAGATAAGCAGTTCTTC | CASSQELDKQFF
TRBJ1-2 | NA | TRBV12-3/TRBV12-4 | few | TGTGCCAGCCGGAGGGGAACCTTCTATGGCTACACCTTC | CASRRGTFYGYTF
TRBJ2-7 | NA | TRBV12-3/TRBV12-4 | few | TGTGCCAGCAGTGGGGGACAAACTTACGGGCAGTACTTC | CASSGGQTYGQYF
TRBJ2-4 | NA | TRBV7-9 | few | TGTGCCAGCAGCTTTCCTGCGGCCAAAAACATTCAGTACTTC | CASSFPAAKNIQYF
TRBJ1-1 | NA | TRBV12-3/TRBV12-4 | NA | TGTGCCACCGGACTTTCGGGTACTGAAGCTTTCTTT | CATGLSGTEAFF
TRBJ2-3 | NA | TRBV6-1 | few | TGTGCCAGCAGTGAAGGGGACCGCACAGATACGCAGTATTTT | CASSEGDRTDTQYF
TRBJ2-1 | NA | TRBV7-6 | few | TGTGCCAGCAGCCCAAGCCCAGGCGTCTACAATGAGCAGTTCTTC | CASSPSPGVYNEQFF
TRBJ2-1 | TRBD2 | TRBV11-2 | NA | TGTGCCAGCAGGACGATAGCGGGGGGTTTCTACAATGAGCAGTTCTTC | CASRTIAGGFYNEQFF
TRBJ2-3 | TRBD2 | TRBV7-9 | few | TGTGCCAGCAGCCTAGGGACTACCCCCGGCACAGATACGCAGTATTTT | CASSLGTTPGTDTQYF
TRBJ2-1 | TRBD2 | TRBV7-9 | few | TGTGCCAGCAGCTTACGCGGGGGGGCGTCCAATGAGCAGTTCTTC | CASSLRGGASNEQFF
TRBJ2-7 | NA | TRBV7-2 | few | TGTGCCAGCAGCTCTTGGAGGTCGGTCTACGAGCAGTACTTC | CASSSWRSVYEQYF
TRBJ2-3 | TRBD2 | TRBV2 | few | TGTGCCAGCAGTGGGGGACTAGCAGGGATGGCAGATACGCAGTATTTT | CASSGGLAGMADTQYF
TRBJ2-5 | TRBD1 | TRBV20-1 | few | TGCAGTGCTTGGGACAGGCCCTTGGAGACCCAGTACTTC | CSAWDRPLETQYF
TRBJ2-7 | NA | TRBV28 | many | TGTGCCAGCAGTCCAGCCTCGGTCGGGTACGAGCAGTACTTC | CASSPASVGYEQYF
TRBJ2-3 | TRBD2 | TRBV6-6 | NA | TGTGCCAGCAGTGGCGGGACTAGCGGGAGGGCCGAGAGCACAGATACGCAGTATTTT | CASSGGTSGRAESTDTQYF
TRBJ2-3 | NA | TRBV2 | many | TGTGCCAGCAGCTCCCGCGGCCTCTCTAGCACAGATACGCAGTATTTT | CASSSRGLSSTDTQYF
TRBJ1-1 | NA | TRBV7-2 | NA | TGTGCCAGCAGCCCGAAAAGGGTTCGGGCTGAAGCTTTCTTT | CASSPKRVRAEAFF
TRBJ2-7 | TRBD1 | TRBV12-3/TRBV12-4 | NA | TGTGCCAGCAGAAACACAGGGGGCTCCCACGAGCAGTACTTC | CASRNTGGSHEQYF
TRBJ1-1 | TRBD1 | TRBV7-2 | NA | TGTGCCAGCAGCACACGGGGGACAGCCCGTGAAGCTTTCTTT | CASSTRGTAREAFF
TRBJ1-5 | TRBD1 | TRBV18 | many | TGTGCCAGCTCACCACCAGGGACAGGGAATAGCAATCAGCCCCAGCATTTT | CASSPPGTGNSNQPQHF
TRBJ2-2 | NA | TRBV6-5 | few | TGTGCCAGCGGGATAGGCCTTCCGGGGGAGCTGTTTTTT | CASGIGLPGELFF
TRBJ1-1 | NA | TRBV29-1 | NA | TGCAGCGTTGAAGGGGGGTTGGGCACTGAAGCTTTCTTT | CSVEGGLGTEAFF
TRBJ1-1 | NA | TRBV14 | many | TGTGCCAGCAGCCAAGACAGAAACACTGAAGCTTTCTTT | CASSQDRNTEAFF
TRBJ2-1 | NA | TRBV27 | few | TGTGCCAGCAGGAGACGGAGGGACTCCTACAATGAGCAGTTCTTC | CASRRRRDSYNEQFF
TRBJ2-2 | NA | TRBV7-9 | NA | TGTGCCAGCAGCTTACTGGGGGCGAACACCGGGGAGCTGTTTTTT | CASSLLGANTGELFF
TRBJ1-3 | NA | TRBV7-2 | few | TGTGCCAGCAGCTTAGGGGGGGTTGCTTCTGGAAACACCATATATTTT | CASSLGGVASGNTIYF
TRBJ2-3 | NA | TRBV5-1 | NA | TGCGCCAGCAGCTTTGCGGGGGCTACAGATACGCAGTATTTT | CASSFAGATDTQYF
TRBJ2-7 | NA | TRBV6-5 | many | TGTGCCAGCAGTCCCCCGGGGTCCTACGAGCAGTACTTC | CASSPPGSYEQYF
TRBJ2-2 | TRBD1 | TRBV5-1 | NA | TGCGCCAGCAGCCTGGATCCTTCGACAGGGGCCCTCACCGGGGAGCTGTTTTTT | CASSLDPSTGALTGELFF
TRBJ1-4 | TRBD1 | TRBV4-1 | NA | TGCGCCAGCAGTTGGACAGGGGATGAAAAACTGTTTTTT | CASSWTGDEKLFF
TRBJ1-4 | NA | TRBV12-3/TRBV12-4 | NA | TGTGCCAGCTCCCCAGGGTCAGGGACCCCACTGGTCGGTAATGAAAAACTGTTTTTT | CASSPGSGTPLVGNEKLFF
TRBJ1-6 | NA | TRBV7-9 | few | TGTGCCAGCAGTTTGGACACGCGGGTTTCACCCCTCCACTTT | CASSLDTRVSPLHF